This record looks at one T cell receptor beta chain sequence and its context. Its specificity is not known. PCR used 60 Vbeta primers and 13 Jbeta primers. The protocol was immunoSEQ multiplex PCR, while the TCRdb copy is restricted to in-frame clones and leaves out a portion. This sample's table reports tens of thousands of clones. These data belong to a study of cytomegalovirus exposure and HLA in healthy donors. Notes on the study in general: One variant, a missense change in DCLRE1C, was linked in a later analysis to TCR beta V- and J-gene trimming.

V shed 4 bases, J shed 0 bases, and the junction held 5 bases outside the gene matches. Germline CDR1 reads GTSNPN; CDR2 reads SVGIG (reference sequence). CDR3 size: 15 residues. Sequencing was done on a sample of PBMCs. The sequence was obtained from a woman aged 50 to 60 in good health and CMV-seropositive. The chain is built from TRBV30 and TRBJ2-5, with 10 bases that match TRBD1. The CDR3 reads CAWNQGQGYQETQYF. The DNA for the CDR3 is TGTGCCTGGAACCAGGGACAGGGGTACCAAGAGACCCAGTACTTC.